A single T cell receptor (beta chain) is shown here with its context. Its target is not known. The record originates from a study of blood T cells in healthy people across ages. Study outcomes and limitations: Per million T cells, TCR beta diversity dropped about linearly as age rose. Diversity estimates drawn from one million T cells were deemed underestimates.

The length of the CDR3 is 16 residues. Germline-derived CDR1 and CDR2 are LGHDT and YNNKEL (reference sequence). Trimming removed 2 bases at V and 3 bases at J, with 11 bases between. Alongside a J-beta primer mix, a sample-barcoded 5' primer served in a second PCR lasting about 7 to 12 cycles. Each cDNA molecule carried a tag from a template-switch adaptor that contained 12 random nucleotides. TCRdb fed the 5' RACE reads into MiXCR, producing one record per CDR3 protein. This sample yields hundreds of thousands of distinct CDR3 sequences, of which more than 20% are seen a single time; around 9.2% belongs to the top ten. Another study also made use of these data, one on T cells of mothers and their children. As that report states: Slightly higher but non-significant overlap marked related mother-child pairs versus unrelated pairs.

This clonotype originated in a boy between 5 and 17 years old in good health. The chain uses TRBV3-1 and TRBJ2-6, with D maybe TRBD1 (5 bases). Sequencing input: blood. The CDR3 coding sequence is TGTGCCAGCAGCCAATCAGGGATTGGTGGGGCCAACGTCCTGACTTTC. Protein product: CASSQSGIGGANVLTF.